This T cell receptor (beta chain) was recovered during a study of blood T cell repertoires in COVID-19. Study details: The United States, Italy and Spain were the sources of the acute and convalescent COVID-19 samples.

TCRdb keeps only in-frame clones here, not all; method: immunoSEQ multiplex PCR. The profile shows tens of thousands of clones, about 86% of them singletons. This clone was recorded once. V was clipped by 0 bases and J by 8 bases; unmatched bases: 11. The CDR3 length is 16 residues. CDR1 is KGHSH and CDR2 is LQKENI in the germline V gene. The source material was peripheral blood. The chain couples TRBV18 to TRBJ1-2; 8 positions agree with TRBD1. The clonotype comes from a woman aged 60-75 years with acute or convalescent COVID-19. CDR3 nucleotide sequence: TGTGCCAGCTCACCACCCGGGACAGGTGGACTCTTGGGCTACACCTTC. This codes for CASSPPGTGGLLGYTF.